One sample yielded the 10 T cell receptor beta chains listed below, sequenced in a study of blood T cell repertoires in COVID-19. Clones were sequenced by immunoSEQ multiplex PCR, and TCRdb holds only the in-frame ones, with some missing. Here the sample spans some 110,000 clones, around 74% being singletons. Sequencing was carried out using peripheral blood. The receptors shown here come from a woman in her seventies with acute or convalescent COVID-19.

The chain recombines TRBV27 with TRBJ2-2; 7 nucleotides agree with TRBD1. Germline values: CDR1 MNHEY, CDR2 SMNVEV (reference sequence). Trimming removed 5 bases from V and 3 bases from J; junction bases left unmatched: 3. The CDR3 totals 14 residues. The CDR3 DNA reads as TGTGCCAGCAGTAGGGGGCGGGACACCGGGGAGCTGTTTTTT. As protein: CASSRGRDTGELFF.

This rearrangement joins TRBV28 to TRBJ1-2; D remains ambiguous. This CDR3 contains 18 residues. Germline assignment: CDR1 MDHEN and CDR2 SYDVKM. With 3 bases removed from V and 0 bases from J, the gap between germline ends came to 20 bases. The CDR3 DNA sequence: TGTGCCAGCAGTTTGGGCTTTGAGCCCCGTCTTGCTAACTATGGCTACACCTTC. Encoded protein: CASSLGFEPRLANYGYTF.

The chain combines TRBV3-1 (or the pseudogene TRBV3-2) with TRBJ2-2; 7 positions agree with TRBD2. CDR1 LGHDT and CDR2 YNNKEL come from the germline V gene (reference sequence). The CDR3 loop spans 13 amino acids. V dropped 4 bases and J dropped 7; count of bases not matched to a gene: 3. CDR3: CASSPPGGGELFF. Written as DNA, the CDR3 is TGTGCCAGCAGCCCGCCGGGGGGCGGGGAGCTGTTTTTT.

In this sample, this clone turned up many times. The CDR3 is CSASRAGPYEQYF. The CDR3 bases are TGCAGTGCTAGTAGGGCGGGGCCCTACGAGCAGTACTTC. The chain links TRBV20-1 to TRBJ2-7; possibly TRBD2 for D (6 bases). V was shortened by 3 bases and J by 2 bases, with 11 bases between the two germline ends. The CDR3 is 13 amino acids. Germline CDR1 reads DFQATT; CDR2 reads SNEGSKA (reference sequence).

V usage is TRBV9 and J usage is TRBJ2-1; 9 bases agree with TRBD2. The V and J ends lost 4 bases and 5 bases, in that order; junction bases with no gene match: 10. The CDR3 consists of 16 residues. CDR1 is SGDLS and CDR2 is YYNGEE in the germline V gene. CDR3 residues: CASSPRGGGANNEQFF. CDR3 bases: TGTGCCAGCAGCCCGCGGGGCGGGGGGGCCAACAATGAGCAGTTCTTC.

This chain connects TRBV5-1 to TRBJ2-5; D is possibly TRBD1 (6 bases). Germline lookup yields CDR1 SGHRS and CDR2 YFSETQ. Trimming cost V 0 bases and J 0 bases, with 9 bases left between them. The CDR3 is 15 residues long. The CDR3 loop reads CASSLGQAYQETQYF. The CDR3 nucleotides read TGCGCCAGCAGCTTGGGACAGGCGTACCAAGAGACCCAGTACTTC.

This clone was observed a handful of times. Compared with germline, one end of the junction differs, possibly owing to a read error. V is TRBV20-1 and J is TRBJ1-1; D ambiguous. The CDR3 contains 11 residues. Germline CDR1 DFQATT, CDR2 SNEGSKA (reference sequence). CDR3 nucleotide sequence: TGCAGTGCTAGAGCCGCCCCCATGAACATCTTT. It encodes CSARAAPMNIF.

This chain uses TRBV7-9 with TRBJ2-7; perhaps TRBD1 as D (6 bases). The CDR3 totals 16 residues. V lost 0 bases and J 1 base, leaving 13 bases between the germline ends. Looked up from germline, CDR1 is SEHNR and CDR2 is FQNEAQ (reference sequence). The CDR3 DNA sequence: TGTGCCAGCAGCTTAGCGCAGGGGCGCAAGTCCTACGAGCAGTACTTC. It codes for CASSLAQGRKSYEQYF.

The J gene is TRBJ2-1, the V gene TRBV19, with D maybe TRBD2 (7 bases). Looked up from germline, CDR1 is LNHDA and CDR2 is SQIVND (reference sequence). CDR3 length: 17 amino acids. V was shortened by 6 bases and J by 0 bases, with 18 bases between the two germline ends. CDR3 loop: CASRPLRGAGSYNEQFF. In DNA, the CDR3 is TGTGCCAGTAGACCCCTACGGGGGGCAGGCTCCTACAATGAGCAGTTCTTC.

About this clone itself: One junction end does not reproduce the germline sequence, and a read error may be involved. The sample carries other DNA sequences with the same CDR3. The rearrangement uses TRBV6-2 or TRBV6-3 and TRBJ1-1; tentatively, D is TRBD1 (5 bases). The CDR3 has 14 amino acids. From germline, CDR1 is MNHEY and CDR2 SVGEGT. This chain's CDR3 is CASSYSQGNTEAFF. The CDR3 DNA is TGTGCCAGCAGCTACTCGCAGGGGAACACTGAAGCTTTCTTT.